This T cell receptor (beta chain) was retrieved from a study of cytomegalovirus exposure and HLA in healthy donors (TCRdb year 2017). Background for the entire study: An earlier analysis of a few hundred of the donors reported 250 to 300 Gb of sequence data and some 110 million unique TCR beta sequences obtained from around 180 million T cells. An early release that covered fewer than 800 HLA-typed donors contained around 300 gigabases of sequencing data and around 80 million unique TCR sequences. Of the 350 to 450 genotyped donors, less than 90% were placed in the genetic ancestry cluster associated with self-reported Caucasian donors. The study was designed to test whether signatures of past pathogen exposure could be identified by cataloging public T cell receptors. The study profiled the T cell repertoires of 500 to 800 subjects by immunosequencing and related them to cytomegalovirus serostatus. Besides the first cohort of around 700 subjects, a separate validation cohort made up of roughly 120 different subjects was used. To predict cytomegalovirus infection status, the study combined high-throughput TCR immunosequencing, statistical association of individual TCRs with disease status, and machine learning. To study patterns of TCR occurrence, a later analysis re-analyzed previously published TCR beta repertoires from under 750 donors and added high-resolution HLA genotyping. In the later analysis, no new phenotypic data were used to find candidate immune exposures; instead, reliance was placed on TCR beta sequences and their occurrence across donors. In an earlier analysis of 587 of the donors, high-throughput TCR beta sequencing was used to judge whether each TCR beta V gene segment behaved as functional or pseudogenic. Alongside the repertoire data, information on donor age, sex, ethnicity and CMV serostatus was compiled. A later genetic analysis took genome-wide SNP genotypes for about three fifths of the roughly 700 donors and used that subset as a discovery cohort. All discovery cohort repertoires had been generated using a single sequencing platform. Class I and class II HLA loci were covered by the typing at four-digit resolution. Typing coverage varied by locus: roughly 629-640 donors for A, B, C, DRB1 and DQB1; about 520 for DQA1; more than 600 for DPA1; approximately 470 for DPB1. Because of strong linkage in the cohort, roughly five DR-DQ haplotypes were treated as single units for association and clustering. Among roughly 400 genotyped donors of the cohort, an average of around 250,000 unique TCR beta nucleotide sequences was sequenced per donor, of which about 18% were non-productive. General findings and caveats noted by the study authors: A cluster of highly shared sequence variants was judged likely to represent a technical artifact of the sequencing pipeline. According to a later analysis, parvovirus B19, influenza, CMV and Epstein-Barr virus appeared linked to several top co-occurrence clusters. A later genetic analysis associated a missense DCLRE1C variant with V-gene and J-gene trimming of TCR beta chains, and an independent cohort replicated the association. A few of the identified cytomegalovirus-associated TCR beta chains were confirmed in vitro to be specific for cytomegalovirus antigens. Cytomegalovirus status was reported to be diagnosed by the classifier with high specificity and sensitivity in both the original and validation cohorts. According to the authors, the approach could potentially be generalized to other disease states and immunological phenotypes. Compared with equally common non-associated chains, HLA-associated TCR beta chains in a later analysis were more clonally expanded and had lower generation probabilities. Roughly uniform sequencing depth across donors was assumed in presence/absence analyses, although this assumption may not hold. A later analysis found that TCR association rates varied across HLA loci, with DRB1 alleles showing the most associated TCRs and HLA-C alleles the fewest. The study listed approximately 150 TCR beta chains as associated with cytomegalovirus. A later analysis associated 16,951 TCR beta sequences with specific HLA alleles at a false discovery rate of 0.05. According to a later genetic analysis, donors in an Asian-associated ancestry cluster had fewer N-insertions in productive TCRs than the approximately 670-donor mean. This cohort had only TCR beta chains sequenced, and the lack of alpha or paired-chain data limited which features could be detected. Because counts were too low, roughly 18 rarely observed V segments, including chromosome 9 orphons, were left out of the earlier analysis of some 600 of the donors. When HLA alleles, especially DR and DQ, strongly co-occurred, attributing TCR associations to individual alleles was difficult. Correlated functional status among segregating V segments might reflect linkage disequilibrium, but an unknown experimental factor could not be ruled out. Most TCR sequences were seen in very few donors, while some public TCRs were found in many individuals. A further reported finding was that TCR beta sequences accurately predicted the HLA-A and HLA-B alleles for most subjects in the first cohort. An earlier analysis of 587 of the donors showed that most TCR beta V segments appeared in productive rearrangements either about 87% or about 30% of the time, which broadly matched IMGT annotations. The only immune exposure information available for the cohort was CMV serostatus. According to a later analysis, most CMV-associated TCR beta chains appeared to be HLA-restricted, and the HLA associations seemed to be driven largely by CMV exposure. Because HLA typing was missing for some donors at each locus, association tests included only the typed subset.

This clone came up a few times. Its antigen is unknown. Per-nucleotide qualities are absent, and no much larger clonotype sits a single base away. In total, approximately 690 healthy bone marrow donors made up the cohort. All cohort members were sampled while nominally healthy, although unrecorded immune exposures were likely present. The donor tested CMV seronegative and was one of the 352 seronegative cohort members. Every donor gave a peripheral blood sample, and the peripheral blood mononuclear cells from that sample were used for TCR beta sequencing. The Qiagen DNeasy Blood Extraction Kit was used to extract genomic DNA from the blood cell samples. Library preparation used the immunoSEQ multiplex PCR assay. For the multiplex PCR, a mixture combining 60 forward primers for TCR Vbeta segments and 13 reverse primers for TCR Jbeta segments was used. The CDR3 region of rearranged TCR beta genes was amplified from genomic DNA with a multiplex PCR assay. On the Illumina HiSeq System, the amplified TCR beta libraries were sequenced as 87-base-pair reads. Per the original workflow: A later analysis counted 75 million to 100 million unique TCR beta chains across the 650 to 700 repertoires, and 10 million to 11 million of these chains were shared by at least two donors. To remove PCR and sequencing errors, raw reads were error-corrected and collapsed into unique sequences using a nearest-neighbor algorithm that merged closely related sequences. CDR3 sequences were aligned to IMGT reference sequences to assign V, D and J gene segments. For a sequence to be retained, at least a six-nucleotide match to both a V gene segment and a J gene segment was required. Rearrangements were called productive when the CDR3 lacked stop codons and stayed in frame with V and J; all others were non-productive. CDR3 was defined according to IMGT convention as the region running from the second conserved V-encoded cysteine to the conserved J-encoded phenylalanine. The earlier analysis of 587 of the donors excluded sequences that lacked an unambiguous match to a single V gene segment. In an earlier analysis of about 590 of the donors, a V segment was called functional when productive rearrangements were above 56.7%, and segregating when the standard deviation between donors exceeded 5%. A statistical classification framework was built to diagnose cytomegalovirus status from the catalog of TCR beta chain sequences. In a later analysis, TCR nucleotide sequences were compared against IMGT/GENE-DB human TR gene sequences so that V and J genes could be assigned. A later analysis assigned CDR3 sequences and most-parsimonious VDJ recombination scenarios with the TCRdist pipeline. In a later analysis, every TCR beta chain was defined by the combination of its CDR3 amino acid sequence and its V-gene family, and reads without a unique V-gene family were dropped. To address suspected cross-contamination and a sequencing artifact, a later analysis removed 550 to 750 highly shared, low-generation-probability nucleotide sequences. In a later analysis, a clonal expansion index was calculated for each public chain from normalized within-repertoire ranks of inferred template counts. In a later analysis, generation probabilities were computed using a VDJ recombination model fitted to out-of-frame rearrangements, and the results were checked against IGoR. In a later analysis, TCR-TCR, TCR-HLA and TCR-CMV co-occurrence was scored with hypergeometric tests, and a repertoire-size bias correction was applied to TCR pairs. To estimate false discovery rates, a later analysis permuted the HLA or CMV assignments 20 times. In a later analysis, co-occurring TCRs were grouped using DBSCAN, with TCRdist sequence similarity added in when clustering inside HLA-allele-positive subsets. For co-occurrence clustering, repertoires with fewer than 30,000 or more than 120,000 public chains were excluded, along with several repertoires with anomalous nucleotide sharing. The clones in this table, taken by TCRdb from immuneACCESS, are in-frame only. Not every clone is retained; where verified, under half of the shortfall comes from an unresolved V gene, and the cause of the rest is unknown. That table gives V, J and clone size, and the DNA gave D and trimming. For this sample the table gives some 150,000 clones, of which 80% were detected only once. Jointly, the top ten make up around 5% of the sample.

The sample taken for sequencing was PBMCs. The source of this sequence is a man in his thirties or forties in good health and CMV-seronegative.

Read as DNA, the sequence is TGTGCCTGGAGTGGGCAGGCCTATCAGCCCCAGCATTTT. This encodes CAWSGQAYQPQHF. The chain uses TRBV30 and TRBJ1-5, with the D gene too uncertain to name. The V and J ends are trimmed by 1 base and 5 bases, leaving 9 bases between them. The CDR3, cysteine through phenylalanine, is 13 amino acids long. The kept DNA is CDR3 alone, 39 bases in frame from the first base. CDR1 and CDR2, per the germline V gene (reference sequence), are GTSNPN and SVGIG.